Following are 5 T cell receptor beta chains from one sample sequenced in a study of blood T cells in healthy people across ages. Through a sample-barcoded 5' primer and a J-beta primer mix, a second PCR was run for roughly 6 to 12 cycles. TCRdb passed the 5' RACE reads through MiXCR, listing each CDR3 protein once. Seen here are approximately 820,000 distinct CDR3 sequences, around 43% observed once, and the top ten hold around 18%. The sequenced sample consisted of blood. These receptors were taken from a man in his 60s in good health.

This chain links TRBV27 with TRBJ1-2; no clear D. Trimming cost V 5 bases and J 4 bases, with 11 bases left between them. The CDR3 has 13 amino acids. The V gene's germline CDR1 is MNHEY and CDR2 SMNVEV (reference sequence). Here the CDR3 DNA reads TGTGCCAGCAGTCTATTAGACGGCTATGGCTACACCTTC. This codes for CASSLLDGYGYTF.

This clonotype was seen just once. The genes are TRBV10-3 and TRBJ1-5, with D possibly matching TRBD1 (5 bases). Germline V gives CDR1 ENHRY, CDR2 SYGVKD. Trimming took 6 bases from V and 8 from J, leaving 14 bases between them. CDR3 length equals 13 residues. The CDR3 bases are TGTGCCATCAGCGGGGACCGATCGAAGCCCCAGCATTTT. Translation: CAISGDRSKPQHF.

The V call is TRBV5-8, the J call TRBJ2-4, with D perhaps matching TRBD1 or TRBD2 (5 bases each). The J call may not be correct, given that the DNA end is closer to TRBJ2-7. CDR3 length equals 17 residues. Germline assignment: CDR1 SGHTS and CDR2 YDEGEE. In DNA, the CDR3 is TGTGCCAGCAGGCCCGGGATAGGGGCCGGTGGTACCTACGAGCAGTACTTC. It encodes CASRPGIGAGGTYEQYF.

V is TRBV7-9 and J is TRBJ1-4; D remains ambiguous. Looked up from germline, CDR1 is SEHNR and CDR2 is FQNEAQ (reference sequence). V lost 1 base and J 4 bases, leaving 4 bases between the germline ends. The CDR3 length is 13 residues. Written as DNA, the CDR3 is TGTGCCAGCAGCTTAGAGGTTAATGAAAAACTGTTTTTT. Protein: CASSLEVNEKLFF.

V gene TRBV15 combines with J gene TRBJ2-5; 11 nucleotides match TRBD1. The V segment lost 2 bases and the J segment 2 bases; nucleotides outside the gene matches: 7. The CDR3 loop spans 17 amino acids. Looked up from germline, CDR1 is LNHNV and CDR2 is YYDKDF (reference sequence). Written as DNA, the CDR3 is TGTGCCACCAGCAGACCAAGGACAGGGGGCGGGCAAGAGACCCAGTACTTC. It yields the protein CATSRPRTGGGQETQYF.